This T cell receptor (beta chain) was recovered during a study of immune evolution from preneoplasia to lung adenocarcinoma. CDR3 length equals 15 residues. The V gene's germline CDR1 is SGHTA and CDR2 FQGNSA. The V and J ends lost 5 bases and 5 bases respectively, with 19 bases between them. This table comes from immunoSEQ multiplex PCR, and its TCRdb copy is limited to in-frame clones, with some not included. Of several thousand clones listed, 75% to 85% are singletons. Resections took place in Japan or China from about 2014 to 2018. The TCR originated in a donor older than 65 with lung adenocarcinoma. The sample taken for sequencing was FFPE adjacent normal lung tissue. This chain links TRBV7-2 with TRBJ2-7, with a possible D match to TRBD2 (6 bases). In DNA, the CDR3 is TGTGCCAGCAGCCGACGTGAGGAGGGCCCCCACGAGCAGTACTTC. It encodes CASSRREEGPHEQYF.